A single sample gave rise to the 14 T cell receptor beta chains below, sequenced in a study of vaccination effects on CD4 cells after COVID-19. These receptors have no identified antigens. Antigen-specific CD4+ T cells were expanded (with viral peptide pools) by the ViraFEST assay ahead of sequencing. Culture lasted about ten days before CD4+ T cell isolation. Assay used: immunoSEQ multiplex PCR; TCRdb lists only in-frame clones, some missing. Of approximately 87,000 clones listed, roughly 80% are singletons. This specimen was CD4+ T cells from PBMCs cultured with HCoV-229E spike peptides, taken before COVID-19 vaccination. The receptor set was obtained from a human donor who received a COVID-19 vaccine.

The chain joins TRBV6-1 to TRBJ2-5, with D possibly TRBD2 on 7 matching bases. Deletions cut 3 bases from V and 5 bases from J, with 10 bases between. Germline loops: CDR1 MNHNS, CDR2 SASEGT. The CDR3 is 13 amino acids. CDR3: CASSDGGRETQYF. In nucleotides, the CDR3 is TGTGCCAGCAGTGACGGGGGGCGGGAGACCCAGTACTTC.

The chain combines TRBV6-2 or TRBV6-3 with TRBJ1-1, with D tentatively TRBD1 (5 bases). CDR1 is MNHEY and CDR2 is SVGEGT in the germline V gene. There are 16 residues in the CDR3. Trimming removed 2 bases from V and 8 bases from J, with 21 bases in between. The chain's CDR3 is CASSYTPSRGAWEAFF. In DNA form, the CDR3 reads TGTGCCAGCAGTTACACTCCTTCGAGGGGCGCTTGGGAAGCTTTCTTT.

This clone was detected only once. This chain uses TRBV30 with TRBJ1-4, with a tentative D call TRBD1 (5 bases). Deletions cut 0 bases from V and 8 bases from J, with 7 bases between. The length of the CDR3 is 12 residues. CDR1 is GTSNPN, CDR2 SVGIG, per germline (reference sequence). CDR3 protein: CAWSVQGEKLFF. For the CDR3, the DNA is TGTGCCTGGAGTGTGCAGGGAGAAAAACTGTTTTTT.

The genes are TRBV12-3 or TRBV12-4 and TRBJ1-2, with D perhaps TRBD1 (5 bases). The V end lost 5 bases, the J end lost 3 bases, and 10 bases lay between the germline ends. This CDR3 has 13 amino acids. CDR3 sequence (DNA): TGTGCCAGCAGTCCCCAGGGACACTATGGCTACACCTTC. Protein product: CASSPQGHYGYTF.

The V gene is TRBV19, the J gene TRBJ1-2; D perhaps matches TRBD1 (6 bases). The CDR3 length is 14 residues. Germline V gene data show CDR1 as LNHDA and CDR2 as SQIVND (reference sequence). Trimming took 5 bases from V and 4 from J, leaving 14 bases between them. The CDR3 reads CASSVPGGAYGYTF. CDR3 sequence (DNA): TGTGCCAGTAGTGTCCCCGGGGGCGCCTATGGCTACACCTTC.

The chain uses TRBV19 and TRBJ1-5; D is uncertain. The CDR3 is 15 amino acids. V lost 1 base and J lost 0, with 7 bases in between. Germline lookup yields CDR1 LNHDA and CDR2 SQIVND (reference sequence). The CDR3 region has the DNA TGTGCCAGTAGTATAGTTCTGTATAGCAATCAGCCCCAGCATTTT. Protein: CASSIVLYSNQPQHF.

V gene TRBV5-1 combines with J gene TRBJ2-3; no clear D gene. Deletions cut 0 bases from V and 2 bases from J, with 4 bases between. From germline, CDR1 is SGHRS and CDR2 YFSETQ. The CDR3 has 13 amino acids. CDR3 bases: TGCGCCAGCAGCTTGGACTACACAGATACGCAGTATTTT. Protein sequence: CASSLDYTDTQYF.

The gene calls are TRBV7-2 and TRBJ2-2; 7 bases fit TRBD2. After removal of 2 bases from V and 4 bases from J, the junction contained 4 bases not matched to a gene. Germline-derived CDR1 and CDR2 are SGHTA and FQGNSA. CDR3 length: 15 amino acids. The CDR3 DNA reads TGTGCCAGCAGCTTACAGGGAGGGACCACCGGGGAGCTGTTTTTT. It specifies CASSLQGGTTGELFF.

The DNA for the CDR3 is TGTGCCAGCAGCTTAGGGGACGCCGACTCTGGAAACACCATATATTTT. This codes for CASSLGDADSGNTIYF. This chain connects TRBV7-7 to TRBJ1-3, with D perhaps matching TRBD1 (5 bases). Per the germline V gene, CDR1 is SSHAT and CDR2 is FNYEAQ (reference sequence). This CDR3 has 16 residues. The V end lost 1 base, the J end lost 0 bases, and 10 bases lay between the germline ends. Full variable domain (outside the CDR3, taken from reference TRBV7-7 and TRBJ1-3): GAGVSQSPRYKVTKRGQDVTLRCDPISSHATLYWYQQALGQGPEFLTYFNYEAQPDKSGLPSDRFSAERPEGSISTLTIQRTEQRDSAMYRCASSLGDADSGNTIYFGEGSWLTVV.

This rearrangement joins TRBV19 to TRBJ2-4; no reliable D call. CDR1 is LNHDA, CDR2 SQIVND, per germline (reference sequence). The CDR3 covers 14 residues. The V end lost 8 bases, the J end lost 0 bases, and 11 bases lay between the germline ends. The CDR3 DNA reads TGTGCCAGTGCTAAAAGGTTAGCCAAAAACATTCAGTACTTC. Its protein product is CASAKRLAKNIQYF.

The chain links TRBV25-1 to TRBJ2-1, with D unclear. Germline V gene lookup returns CDR1 MGHDK and CDR2 SYGVNS. Deletions cut 3 bases from V and 6 bases from J, with 18 bases between. This CDR3 spans 16 amino acids. The DNA for the CDR3 is TGTGCCAGCAGTGATATGGGCCGCGATTTTTCCAATGAGCAGTTCTTC. The encoded protein is CASSDMGRDFSNEQFF. Supplemented by reference TRBV25-1 and TRBJ2-1, the full variable domain reads EADIYQTPRYLVIGTGKKITLECSQTMGHDKMYWYQQDPGMELHLIHYSYGVNSTEKGDLSSESTVSRIRTEHFPLTLESARPSHTSQYLCASSDMGRDFSNEQFFGPGTRLTVL.

The V and J genes are TRBV2 and TRBJ2-5; no definite D call. The V end was cut by 5 bases, the J end by 1 base, with 8 bases between. Per germline, CDR1 SNHLY and CDR2 FYNNEI. CDR3 length: 13 amino acids. The chain's CDR3 is CASSLNLQETQYF. CDR3 DNA: TGTGCCAGCAGTCTAAATCTCCAAGAGACCCAGTACTTC.

V and J are TRBV2 and TRBJ2-2; D possibly corresponds to TRBD1 (6 bases). Between the trimmed V and J ends, which lost 7 bases and 1 base, there was a span of 10 bases. CDR1 is SNHLY, CDR2 FYNNEI, per germline. The CDR3 runs 14 residues. CDR3 residues: CASNTDRNTGELFF. CDR3 coding DNA: TGTGCCAGCAATACGGACAGGAACACCGGGGAGCTGTTTTTT.

This clone occurred once. This chain links TRBV6-6 with TRBJ2-7; the D gene is possibly TRBD2 (6 bases). Germline CDR1 MNHNY, CDR2 SVGAGI (reference sequence). V was trimmed by 2 bases and J by 3 bases, leaving 14 bases between them. The CDR3 has 15 amino acids. The chain's CDR3 is CASSYRGTSGYEQYV. As DNA, the CDR3 is TGTGCCAGCAGTTACCGCGGGACTTCAGGCTACGAGCAGTACGTC.